These 23 T cell receptor beta chains originate from one sample sequenced in a study of radiotherapy plus CTLA-4 blockade in lung cancer. Sequencing was performed with immunoSEQ multiplex PCR; in TCRdb, only in-frame clones are kept and a portion is missing. Of approximately 72,000 clones in the sample, 78% are singletons; the top ten hold 7.1%. The material was peripheral blood, obtained from a patient treated with radiotherapy plus ipilimumab. Source of these receptors: a human donor with non-small cell lung cancer who had a complete response to radiotherapy plus ipilimumab.

The chain recombines TRBV27 with TRBJ1-2; D is uncertain. Germline V CDR1 and CDR2: MNHEY, SMNVEV (reference sequence). The CDR3 is made up of 17 amino acids. Trimming took 9 bases from V and 0 from J, leaving 23 bases between them. The CDR3 region is CASTLRADRIANYGYTF. CDR3 DNA: TGTGCCAGTACGTTGCGGGCAGACCGTATAGCTAACTATGGCTACACCTTC.

The chain has TRBV7-2 and TRBJ2-3; D call uncertain. The germline CDR1 and CDR2 sequences are SGHTA and FQGNSA. Trimming took 2 bases from V and 2 from J, leaving 5 bases between them. CDR3 size: 13 residues. CDR3 in DNA: TGTGCCAGCAGCTTAAGGCTCACAGATACGCAGTATTTT. Its translation: CASSLRLTDTQYF.

The rearrangement links TRBV7-9 to TRBJ2-1, with 9 bases aligning to TRBD1. CDR1 is SEHNR, CDR2 FQNEAQ, per germline (reference sequence). V shed 2 bases and J 7 bases; nucleotides not matched to a gene: 6. This CDR3 is built from 15 residues. The CDR3 is CASSLFRTGDNEQFF. For the CDR3, the DNA is TGTGCCAGCAGCTTATTTCGGACAGGGGATAATGAGCAGTTCTTC. Drawing the rest from reference TRBV7-9 and TRBJ2-1, the complete variable domain is DTGVSQNPRHKITKRGQNVTFRCDPISEHNRLYWYRQTLGQGPEFLTYFQNEAQLEKSRLLSDRFSAERPKGSFSTLEIQRTEQGDSAMYLCASSLFRTGDNEQFFGPGTRLTVL.

This clone turned up a few times. This chain connects TRBV19 to TRBJ1-2; D not certain. From germline, CDR1 is LNHDA and CDR2 SQIVND (reference sequence). Trimming stripped 3 bases from V and 6 bases from J, with 8 bases between. The CDR3 loop spans 12 amino acids. Written as DNA, the CDR3 is TGTGCCAGTAGTATTATGGAAAATGGCTACACCTTC. This gives the protein CASSIMENGYTF.

This chain uses TRBV7-8 with TRBJ2-3, with a possible D match to TRBD1 (6 bases). The CDR3 loop spans 17 amino acids. The ends were cut back, 3 bases at V and 2 bases at J, with 18 bases in the middle. Germline V CDR1 and CDR2: SGHVS, FQNEAQ. The DNA for the CDR3 is TGTGCCAGCAGCTTTAGAGACGGGGACATACCCACAGATACGCAGTATTTT. Its protein is CASSFRDGDIPTDTQYF.

The chain employs TRBV5-6 and TRBJ2-3, with 8 bases lining up with TRBD2. Per germline, CDR1 SGHDT and CDR2 YYEEEE. This CDR3 has 15 amino acids. J lost 10 bases, V lost 1 base, and 11 bases had no gene match. In DNA form, the CDR3 reads TGTGCCAGCAGCTTGCGGGCTAGCGGGCAGAAGGCGCAGTATTTT. Translation gives CASSLRASGQKAQYF.

The chain recombines TRBV7-6 with TRBJ1-2, with TRBD1 as a possible D gene (6 bases). This CDR3 has 14 residues. Trimming cost V 5 bases and J 5 bases, with 15 bases left between them. The germline V gene encodes CDR1 SGHVS and CDR2 FNYEAQ. CDR3 sequence (DNA): TGTGCCAGCAGCGGACCGGGACAAGCATATGGCTACACCTTC. It translates to CASSGPGQAYGYTF.

This clone was recorded a few times. The CDR3 here is CASSPPDYYGYTF. Here the CDR3 DNA reads TGTGCCAGCTCACCGCCAGACTACTATGGCTACACCTTC. The chain is built from TRBV18 and TRBJ1-2; D is undetermined. This CDR3 region has 13 residues. Germline-derived CDR1 and CDR2 are KGHSH and LQKENI. The ends were cut back, 3 bases at V and 3 bases at J, with 8 bases in the middle.

The chain employs TRBV5-8 and TRBJ1-3; 9 positions match TRBD1. J gave up 6 bases and V 3 bases, and 7 bases lay outside the gene matches. The CDR3 loop spans 15 amino acids. Per germline, CDR1 SGHTS and CDR2 YDEGEE. CDR3: CASSSGTGPLNTIYF. The CDR3 DNA follows: TGTGCCAGCAGCTCTGGGACAGGGCCCTTAAACACCATATATTTT.

The genes are TRBV6-1 and TRBJ1-1; D possibly corresponds to TRBD1 (5 bases). V was cut by 7 bases and J by 0 bases, with 12 bases left in between. CDR1 is MNHNS and CDR2 is SASEGT in the germline V gene. The length of the CDR3 is 14 residues. The CDR3 nucleotides read TGTGCCAGCAATCGGGACTCCTTGAACACTGAAGCTTTCTTT. Translating it yields CASNRDSLNTEAFF.

V gene TRBV5-1 combines with J gene TRBJ1-1, with unresolved D. With 0 bases removed from V and 3 bases from J, the gap between germline ends came to 6 bases. This CDR3 is built from 13 residues. Germline CDR1 is SGHRS and CDR2 is YFSETQ. The CDR3 region is CASSLAVDTEAFF. As DNA, the CDR3 is TGCGCCAGCAGCTTGGCAGTGGACACTGAAGCTTTCTTT.

J is TRBJ2-2 and V is TRBV9; 8 nucleotides agree with TRBD1. After removal of 4 bases from V and 7 bases from J, the junction contained 6 bases not matched to a gene. The V gene's germline CDR1 is SGDLS and CDR2 YYNGEE. CDR3 length: 14 residues. CDR3 nucleotide sequence: TGTGCCAGCAGCCCCAGGGGGCTCGGCGGGGAGCTGTTTTTT. The encoded protein is CASSPRGLGGELFF.

The V and J genes are TRBV15 and TRBJ2-7; 7 positions match TRBD1. The germline V gene encodes CDR1 LNHNV and CDR2 YYDKDF (reference sequence). With V trimmed by 1 base and J by 5 bases, 5 bases remained unmatched. The length of the CDR3 is 14 residues. The CDR3 sequence: CATSRGAGGNEQYF. The DNA for the CDR3 is TGTGCCACCAGCAGAGGTGCAGGGGGAAACGAGCAGTACTTC. Looking up the rest from reference TRBV15 and TRBJ2-7 gives the full variable domain: DAMVIQNPRYQVTQFGKPVTLSCSQTLNHNVMYWYQQKSSQAPKLLFHYYDKDFNNEADTPDNFQSRRPNTSFCFLDIRSPGLGDTAMYLCATSRGAGGNEQYFGPGTRLTVT.

This sequence joins TRBV19 and TRBJ1-5, with unresolved D. V lost 3 bases and J lost 2, with 8 bases in between. The CDR3 spans 14 residues. Germline CDR1 and CDR2: LNHDA and SQIVND (reference sequence). CDR3 DNA: TGTGCCAGTAGTATTTTTGGGCGCAATCAGCCCCAGCATTTT. Translated, it gives CASSIFGRNQPQHF.

The genes are TRBV18 and TRBJ2-5; D unresolved. Germline values: CDR1 KGHSH, CDR2 LQKENI. Trimming pared 0 bases from V and 1 base from J, leaving 12 bases between. The CDR3 covers 16 residues. The chain's CDR3 is CASSPPTTAIQETQYF. As DNA, the CDR3 is TGTGCCAGCTCACCACCAACCACAGCCATCCAAGAGACCCAGTACTTC. The whole variable domain, filled in from reference TRBV18 and TRBJ2-5, reads NAGVMQNPRHLVRRRGQEARLRCSPMKGHSHVYWYRQLPEEGLKFMVYLQKENIIDESGMPKERFSAEFPKEGPSILRIQQVVRGDSAAYFCASSPPTTAIQETQYFGPGTRLLVL.

The V gene is TRBV5-1, the J gene TRBJ2-2; tentative D call: TRBD1 (5 bases). Germline loops: CDR1 SGHRS, CDR2 YFSETQ. This CDR3 spans 16 amino acids. V was clipped by 0 bases and J by 7 bases, with 16 bases between them. The CDR3 loop is CASSLERTPLGGELFF. The CDR3 bases are TGCGCCAGCAGCTTGGAACGGACACCCTTGGGCGGGGAGCTGTTTTTT.

V usage is TRBV30 and J usage is TRBJ1-4; D gene uncertain. Germline V gene data show CDR1 as GTSNPN and CDR2 as SVGIG (reference sequence). V lost 7 bases to trimming and J lost 5 bases, with 14 bases between them. CDR3 length: 13 residues. CDR3 sequence: CASPQVGNEKLFF. The CDR3 nucleotides are TGTGCCTCCCCGCAGGTTGGCAATGAAAAACTGTTTTTT.

This clone was counted only a few times. Other DNA variants within this sample encode the same CDR3. The chain is built from TRBV30 and TRBJ2-3; 9 positions match TRBD2. The CDR3 is 17 residues long. V lost 3 bases to trimming and J lost 5 bases; unmatched junction nucleotides: 15. Germline assignment: CDR1 GTSNPN and CDR2 SVGIG (reference sequence). This CDR3 reads CAWSKVVGGRAGDTQYF. CDR3 in DNA: TGTGCCTGGAGCAAGGTGGTCGGCGGGAGGGCGGGAGATACGCAGTATTTT. The complete variable domain, with remaining parts taken from reference TRBV30 and TRBJ2-3, reads SQTIHQWPATLVQPVGSPLSLECTVEGTSNPNLYWYRQAAGRGLQLLFYSVGIGQISSEVPQNLSASRPQDRQFILSSKKLLLSDSGFYLCAWSKVVGGRAGDTQYFGPGTRLTVL.

The chain employs TRBV29-1 and TRBJ1-2; no firm D call. The V gene lost 3 bases and the J gene lost 7 bases, with 9 bases spanning the gap. The CDR3 totals 11 residues. In germline, CDR1 is SQVTM, CDR2 ANQGSEA. In DNA form, the CDR3 reads TGCAGCGTTGATATAGGGTTTGGCTACACCTTC. This translates into CSVDIGFGYTF. Combining the CDR3 with reference TRBV29-1 and TRBJ1-2 gives the whole variable domain SAVISQKPSRDICQRGTSLTIQCQVDSQVTMMFWYRQQPGQSLTLIATANQGSEATYESGFVIDKFPISRPNLTFSTLTVSNMSPEDSSIYLCSVDIGFGYTFGSGTRLTVV.

The J gene is TRBJ2-7, the V gene TRBV18; D possibly corresponds to TRBD2 (6 bases). The CDR3 length is 12 residues. From germline, CDR1 is KGHSH and CDR2 LQKENI. V shed 5 bases and J shed 1 base, with 6 bases lying between them. The CDR3 here is CASSAGSYEQYV. The CDR3 DNA follows: TGTGCCAGCTCAGCGGGGTCCTACGAGCAGTACGTC.

This sequence joins TRBV7-2 and TRBJ2-1; 10 bases are shared with TRBD2. The germline V gene encodes CDR1 SGHTA and CDR2 FQGNSA. This CDR3 region has 14 residues. Germline trimming cut 5 bases from V and 5 bases from J; bases unmatched to any gene: 3. The CDR3 sequence: CASSRGTSDNEQFF. CDR3 in DNA: TGTGCCAGCAGCCGGGGGACTAGCGACAATGAGCAGTTCTTC.

The chain recombines TRBV19 with TRBJ1-4; unclear D gene. CDR3 length equals 15 residues. Germline V lookup: CDR1 LNHDA, CDR2 SQIVND (reference sequence). Trimming left V 1 base short and J 3 bases short, with 9 bases between. This chain's CDR3 is CASSIGQSPNEKLFF. The CDR3 nucleotides are TGTGCCAGTAGTATAGGCCAGTCTCCTAATGAAAAACTGTTTTTT.

The V and J genes are TRBV7-2 and TRBJ2-7, with 11 bases fitting TRBD2. Germline V gene lookup returns CDR1 SGHTA and CDR2 FQGNSA. After removal of 5 bases from V and 9 bases from J, the junction contained 18 bases not matched to a gene. The CDR3 has 17 residues. The CDR3 region has the DNA TGTGCCAGCAGCCTACTTCTAGCGGGAGGTGCAGGAATTTCGCAGTACGTC. Protein: CASSLLLAGGAGISQYV.